This T cell receptor beta chain is from a study of blood T cell repertoires in COVID-19. Original analysis: It was from reference gene primer amplification that nucleated cell counts were estimated. Clones were sequenced by immunoSEQ multiplex PCR, and TCRdb holds only the in-frame ones, with some missing. The D gene and trimming were derived from the DNA, and the V and J assignments and clone size from that table. This sample has roughly 100,000 clones, with about 90% found just once. The sample taken for sequencing was peripheral blood. This clonotype was obtained from a human donor in a cohort sampled during active COVID-19.

The CDR3 region has the DNA TGTGCCAGTAGCGAGGTCCGCGGGCGAGGGACCCAGTACTTC. Residues: CASSEVRGRGTQYF. The V and J genes are TRBV19 and TRBJ2-5, with D possibly TRBD2 on 5 matching bases. Looked up from germline, CDR1 is LNHDA and CDR2 is SQIVND (reference sequence). V shed 6 bases and J shed 7 bases, with 18 bases lying between them. The CDR3 extends over 14 amino acids. Full variable domain (rest looked up from reference TRBV19 and TRBJ2-5): DGGITQSPKYLFRKEGQNVTLSCEQNLNHDAMYWYRQDPGQGLRLIYYSQIVNDFQKGDIAEGYSVSREKKESFPLTVTSAQKNPTAFYLCASSEVRGRGTQYFGPGTRLLVL.